This T cell receptor beta chain was observed in a study of cytomegalovirus exposure and HLA in healthy donors. The overall study: Out of around 360 genotyped donors, about 84% belonged to the Caucasian-associated ancestry cluster.

CDR1 is MNHNS, CDR2 SASEGT, per germline. The CDR3 sequence is 13 residues long. V lost 6 bases, J lost 4 bases, and 12 bases lay in between. The PCR had 60 Vbeta and 13 Jbeta primers. Using immunoSEQ multiplex PCR, the repertoire was profiled, and TCRdb retains in-frame clones only, with some absent. The sample carries about 59,000 clones, 80% recorded once. The TCR originated in a woman in her forties in good health and CMV-seronegative. The source material was PBMCs. This sequence joins TRBV6-1 and TRBJ1-1; a possible D gene is TRBD1 (6 bases). DNA for the CDR3: TGTGCCAGCAGATCAGGGGTGGCCACTGAAGCTTTCTTT. Translating it yields CASRSGVATEAFF.